This T cell receptor (beta chain) was identified in a study of shared clonotypes between healthy human individuals. Study details: CD4 naive and CD4 memory each took three plates per donor, while CD8 naive took two and CD8 memory one. Overall study results and limits: Clonotype sharing among donors was thought likely to change with sequencing depth.

This clone was seen a single time. No antigen is known for it. Profiled with immunoSEQ multiplex PCR; TCRdb holds only in-frame clones, not every one. The sample contains about 2.1 million clones, about 93% of which appear only once. Naivety among CD8 cells was defined by CD45RO negativity and positive CCR7 selection, thereby excluding terminally differentiated effector memory CD45RA+ cells. The CDR3 length is 12 residues. Germline lookup yields CDR1 SEHNR and CDR2 FQNEAQ (reference sequence). V was trimmed by 2 bases and J by 8 bases, leaving 7 bases between them. The receptor comes from a man between 18 and 29 years old in good health. Some clones in this sample may be carry-over from other donors' samples. The chain has TRBV7-9 and TRBJ2-1; no reliable D call. Sequenced: naive CD8+ T cells from PBMCs. CDR3 amino acids: CASSLKRYEQFF. CDR3 in DNA: TGTGCCAGCAGCTTAAAGAGATATGAGCAGTTCTTC.